The sequence of this T cell receptor (beta chain) was determined in a study of graft-versus-host responses after intestinal transplantation. The wider study: Among the recipients, all got anti-thymocyte globulin induction and then tacrolimus and steroids for around 3 years. Study-level points and caveats: Graft-versus-host to host-versus-graft clonal ratios in allografts were high in patients with graft-donor T cell macrochimerism.

This CDR3 contains 14 residues. Trimming removed 6 bases at V and 1 base at J, with 10 bases between. Germline V lookup: CDR1 SNHLY, CDR2 FYNNEI. Notes on this clone: Its antigen remains unidentified.

The data were produced by immunoSEQ multiplex PCR, yet TCRdb's version contains in-frame clones alone and is incomplete. The profile shows approximately 82,000 clones, about 93% of them singletons. The chain links TRBV2 to TRBJ1-5, with D unclear. The sequencing used unstimulated CD8+ T cells sorted from spleen or lymph node cells, collected before transplant. The receptor comes from a human donor who was the organ donor for an intestinal transplant. CDR3 coding DNA: TGTGCCAGCAGGTCGTCGGGGAGCAATCAGCCCCAGCATTTT. It codes for CASRSSGSNQPQHF.